Below, 18 T cell receptor beta chains from the same sample are listed, as sequenced in a study of blood T cell repertoires in COVID-19. Using immunoSEQ multiplex PCR, the repertoire was profiled, and TCRdb retains in-frame clones only, with some absent. The sample records under 250,000 clones, 85% to 90% being singletons. Input material: peripheral blood. The source is a woman aged 60-70 years with acute or convalescent COVID-19.

V gene TRBV28 combines with J gene TRBJ1-4; D not resolved. This CDR3 has 12 amino acids. Germline CDR1 is MDHEN and CDR2 is SYDVKM. The V and J ends lost 3 bases and 10 bases respectively, with 9 bases between them. CDR3 DNA: TGTGCCAGCAGTTTGAGGGTTGGAAAACTGTTTTTT. This codes for CASSLRVGKLFF.

This rearrangement joins TRBV2 to TRBJ2-1; the D gene is possibly TRBD2 (6 bases). Per the germline V gene, CDR1 is SNHLY and CDR2 is FYNNEI. The CDR3 runs to 15 residues. Between the trimmed V and J ends, which lost 2 bases and 3 bases, there was a span of 11 bases. Here the CDR3 reads CASSERVGGYNEQFF. For the CDR3, the DNA is TGTGCCAGCAGTGAACGGGTCGGGGGCTACAATGAGCAGTTCTTC.

This chain links TRBV15 with TRBJ1-4; 11 bases are shared with TRBD1. Germline V gene sequence: CDR1 LNHNV, CDR2 YYDKDF (reference sequence). Trimming cost V 5 bases and J 8 bases; bases outside gene matches: 7. This CDR3 is built from 15 residues. CDR3: CATSLDRGRQEKLFF. The CDR3 DNA reads TGTGCCACCAGCTTGGACAGGGGGCGGCAGGAAAAACTGTTTTTT.

The chain has TRBV3-1 (or the pseudogene TRBV3-2) and TRBJ1-1, with D possibly matching TRBD1 (6 bases). CDR1 LGHDT and CDR2 YNNKEL come from the germline V gene (reference sequence). CDR3 length: 14 amino acids. Trimming pared 5 bases from V and 2 bases from J, leaving 12 bases between. CDR3 residues: CASSLGAVNTEAFF. In DNA, the CDR3 is TGTGCCAGCAGCTTGGGGGCGGTTAACACTGAAGCTTTCTTT.

The chain has TRBV7-2 and TRBJ2-2; 8 bases are a match to TRBD2. CDR1 and CDR2 from the germline V gene are SGHTA and FQGNSA. V shed 2 bases, J shed 2 bases, and the junction held 4 bases outside the gene matches. The CDR3 extends over 16 amino acids. CDR3 protein: CASSLRTSPNTGELFF. The CDR3 DNA follows: TGTGCCAGCAGCTTACGGACTAGCCCCAACACCGGGGAGCTGTTTTTT.

The chain carries TRBV7-2 and TRBJ2-4, with D maybe TRBD1 (6 bases). Per germline, CDR1 SGHTA and CDR2 FQGNSA. Trimming shortened V by 5 bases and J by 0 bases, and 14 bases separated the two germline ends. This CDR3 is 16 amino acids long. CDR3 coding DNA: TGTGCCAGCAGCCCGAGGGGGTCTCTAGCCAAAAACATTCAGTACTTC. Its translation: CASSPRGSLAKNIQYF.

Comment on this clone: Other DNA variants within this sample encode the same CDR3. The chain recombines TRBV5-1 with TRBJ2-5; no definite D call. Germline CDR1 and CDR2: SGHRS and YFSETQ. The length of the CDR3 is 14 residues. Trimming took off 0 bases at V and 1 base at J, with 7 bases between the two ends. The CDR3 region has the DNA TGCGCCAGCAGCTTGGTTTCCGGCCAAGAGACCCAGTACTTC. This sequence encodes CASSLVSGQETQYF.

This chain connects TRBV12-3 or TRBV12-4 to TRBJ1-2, with no clear D. This CDR3 region has 12 residues. V was clipped by 5 bases and J by 8 bases, with 12 bases between them. CDR3 nucleotide sequence: TGTGCCAGCAGTATCCTCAGGAAGGGCTACACCTTC. As protein: CASSILRKGYTF.

The rearrangement uses TRBV30 and TRBJ1-5, with 11 positions matching TRBD1. Germline assignment: CDR1 GTSNPN and CDR2 SVGIG (reference sequence). V was clipped by 3 bases and J by 5 bases; unmatched bases: 6. CDR3 length: 15 amino acids. CDR3 sequence: CAWRTGTGGDQPQHF. The CDR3 DNA sequence: TGTGCCTGGAGAACAGGGACAGGGGGTGATCAGCCCCAGCATTTT.

This chain links TRBV6-6 with TRBJ2-1; D is possibly TRBD2 (6 bases). V lost 1 base, J lost 3 bases, and 10 bases lay in between. This CDR3 is 15 amino acids long. Germline CDR1 reads MNHNY; CDR2 reads SVGAGI (reference sequence). The DNA for the CDR3 is TGTGCCAGCAGTTACTTATCGGGAGACTACAATGAGCAGTTCTTC. Translation: CASSYLSGDYNEQFF.

The genes are TRBV6-6 and TRBJ2-1; 9 nucleotides line up with TRBD1. Trimming took 6 bases from V and 5 from J; bases not matched to a gene: 8. Per the germline V gene, CDR1 is MNHNY and CDR2 is SVGAGI (reference sequence). CDR3 size: 15 residues. DNA of the CDR3: TGTGCCAGCAGGACAGGGACAGGGAACGACAATGAGCAGTTCTTC. Residues: CASRTGTGNDNEQFF.

DNA for the CDR3: TGTGCCACAGGGGGAAACACCATATATTTT. Translation gives CATGGNTIYF. The chain employs TRBV28 and TRBJ1-3, with D maybe TRBD1 (5 bases). CDR3 size: 10 residues. Germline loops: CDR1 MDHEN, CDR2 SYDVKM. The V gene lost 10 bases and the J gene lost 4 bases, with 5 bases spanning the gap.

The V call is TRBV2, the J call TRBJ2-7, with D possibly TRBD1 on 5 matching bases. Trimming pared 6 bases from V and 0 bases from J, leaving 15 bases between. CDR3 length: 15 residues. CDR1 and CDR2 from the germline V gene are SNHLY and FYNNEI. The CDR3 DNA sequence: TGTGCCAGCAGACCGGACACGACCAGCTCCTACGAGCAGTACTTC. Its translation is CASRPDTTSSYEQYF.

V usage is TRBV14 and J usage is TRBJ2-1; 9 nucleotides align to TRBD2. The CDR3 loop spans 17 amino acids. Germline assignment: CDR1 SGHDN and CDR2 FVKESK. Germline trimming cut 2 bases from V and 4 bases from J; bases unmatched to any gene: 9. CDR3 sequence: CASSQKLGLAGYNEQFF. CDR3 nucleotide sequence: TGTGCCAGCAGCCAAAAATTAGGGCTAGCGGGATACAATGAGCAGTTCTTC.

The chain links TRBV6-5 to TRBJ2-5; D call uncertain. CDR3 length: 12 residues. The germline V gene encodes CDR1 MNHEY and CDR2 SVGAGI. V was cut by 4 bases and J by 7 bases, with 10 bases left in between. For the CDR3, the DNA is TGTGCCAGCAGTTCCTTCCTAGGGACCCAGTACTTC. Its translation is CASSSFLGTQYF.

The genes are TRBV6-5 and TRBJ1-1; the match to TRBD1 covers 7 bases. V lost 0 bases, J lost 1 base, and 2 bases stayed unmatched. Germline CDR1 is MNHEY and CDR2 is SVGAGI. The CDR3 has 15 residues. The CDR3 here is CASSYSGQKNTEAFF. CDR3 bases: TGTGCCAGCAGTTACTCGGGACAGAAGAACACTGAAGCTTTCTTT.

The V call is TRBV6-5, the J call TRBJ1-2, with 7 positions matching TRBD1. The germline V gene encodes CDR1 MNHEY and CDR2 SVGAGI. The V segment lost 7 bases and the J segment 7 bases; nucleotides outside the gene matches: 12. The CDR3 extends over 14 amino acids. As DNA, the CDR3 is TGTGCCAGCACTTTAAACAGGGGCCATATTGGCTACACCTTC. It codes for CASTLNRGHIGYTF.

This chain connects TRBV6-5 to TRBJ1-1; 7 bases align to TRBD1. Germline CDR1 is MNHEY and CDR2 is SVGAGI. V trimming: 8 bases; J trimming: 2 bases; junction bases outside the gene matches: 5. CDR3 size: 13 residues. DNA of the CDR3: TGTGCCAGCGTCAGGGGGGTAAACACTGAAGCTTTCTTT. Translated, it gives CASVRGVNTEAFF.